The present entry profiles one TCR beta chain with its context. These data belong to a study of T-cell memory formation after mild COVID-19. The CDR3 spans 17 residues. The germline CDR1 and CDR2 sequences are MGHRA and YSYEKL. With V trimmed by 3 bases and J by 4 bases, 7 bases remained unmatched. Each CDR3 protein gets one entry after TCRdb re-called the 5' RACE reads with MiXCR. The table shows about 180,000 distinct CDR3 sequences, with approximately 17% occurring only once. This sequence was found in a man between 18 and 35 years old who had mild COVID-19 (a few samples of this study predate the infection). Cell type and time point are not known. The sample consisted of PBMCs or a T cell subset sorted from them (not recorded which). The chain uses TRBV4-1 and TRBJ1-5; 12 positions agree with TRBD1. In nucleotides, the CDR3 is TGCGCCAGCAGCCAGGGACAGGGGGCTTCCCTAAATCAGCCCCAGCATTTT. It translates to CASSQGQGASLNQPQHF.